A selection of T cell receptor beta chains follows, all from one sample in a study of blood T cell repertoires in COVID-19. Repertoires were generated with immunoSEQ multiplex PCR, while TCRdb's copy carries only in-frame clones and drops some. The sample lists roughly 120,000 clones; around 87% were seen once. The sequencing input was peripheral blood. Receptor source: a human donor in a cohort sampled during active COVID-19. Each CDR3 is given with its conserved first and last residue. D genes are given only for firm matches. Clone size is given for some rows only: seen once, a few or many times, or a class if the clone is expanded.

>.|.|TRBJ1-4|TRBV6-1
TGTGCCAGCAGTGATTCCGCAACTAATGAAAAACTGTTTTTT
CASSDSATNEKLFF
>.|.|TRBJ2-2|TRBV14
TGTGCCAGCAGCTACCAAGCAACCACCGGGGAGCTGTTTTTT
CASSYQATTGELFF
>.|.|TRBJ2-5|TRBV3-1/TRBV3-2
TGTGCCAGCACCCTAGGGCGACTAGGAGGAGAGACCCAGTACTTC
CASTLGRLGGETQYF
>.|TRBD2|TRBJ2-2|TRBV29-1
TGCAGCGTGGGGACTAGCGGGGGGTCCACCGGGGAGCTGTTTTTT
CSVGTSGGSTGELFF
>.|TRBD2|TRBJ2-1|TRBV5-4
TGTGCCAGCAGTGGGACTAGCTCGTCTTTCGATGAGCAGTTCTTC
CASSGTSSSFDEQFF
>.|.|TRBJ2-1|TRBV5-4
TGTGCCAGCAGCTTGCGTGGGGCGGGACACAATGAGCAGTTCTTC
CASSLRGAGHNEQFF
>.|TRBD1|TRBJ2-7|TRBV11-3
TGTGCCAGCAGCTTAGACCAGGGGGTCTCCATATCCTACGAGCAGTACTTC
CASSLDQGVSISYEQYF
>.|TRBD2|TRBJ2-1|TRBV3-1/TRBV3-2
TGTGCCAGCAGCCTGATAGCGGGGGGGAGCGATGAGCAGTTCTTC
CASSLIAGGSDEQFF
>.|TRBD1|TRBJ1-1|TRBV19
TGTGCCAGTAGCCGCCAACCGATATCCACAGGGGGCGGAACTGAAGCTTTCTTT
CASSRQPISTGGGTEAFF
>once|.|TRBJ2-5|TRBV2
TGTGCCAGCAGTAGGACAGAAGAGACCCAGTACTTC
CASSRTEETQYF
>.|.|TRBJ1-5|TRBV27
TGTGCCAGCAGTCCAGAGACCGGGGGCAATCAGCCCCAGCATTTT
CASSPETGGNQPQHF
>.|.|TRBJ2-5|TRBV3-1/TRBV3-2
TGTGCCAGCAGCCAAGTCGCCTCTAAACGGGGAGAGACCCAGTACTTC
CASSQVASKRGETQYF
>few|.|TRBJ1-2|TRBV28
TGTGCCAGGTTCGGGGGGAATGGCTACACCTTC
CARFGGNGYTF
>.|TRBD2|TRBJ2-3|TRBV24-1
TGTGCCACCAGTGACCAACCAAAACTAGCGGGGGGCGCAGATACGCAGTATTTT
CATSDQPKLAGGADTQYF
>.|.|TRBJ1-2|TRBV12-2
TGTGCAAGTCGCTTAGCGAGGCGGCAAGAGGATGGCTACACCTTC
CASRLARRQEDGYTF
>.|.|TRBJ1-1|TRBV7-3
TGTGCCAGCAGCTTTAATCTGAACACTGAAGCTTTCTTT
CASSFNLNTEAFF
>.|.|TRBJ2-1|TRBV7-2
TGTGCCAGCAGCTTAGCGAGGAGCGGATTTGTCTCCTACAATGAGCAGTTCTTC
CASSLARSGFVSYNEQFF
>.|.|TRBJ1-1|TRBV12-5
TGTGCTAGTGGTACGGGAGGGAGTCACACTGAAGCTTTCTTT
CASGTGGSHTEAFF
>few|TRBD2|TRBJ2-1|TRBV5-1
TGCGCCAGCAGGGCGGGACTAGCGGGGGGCGTTTACAATGAGCAGTTCTTC
CASRAGLAGGVYNEQFF
>.|.|TRBJ2-7|TRBV11-3
TGTGCCAGCAGCCCGGACAGCGGGAAAGTCTCCTACGAGCAGTACTTC
CASSPDSGKVSYEQYF
>few|.|TRBJ1-5|TRBV30
TGTGCCTGGAGCAGAGTGACAGGCCTTAATCAGCCCCAGCATTTT
CAWSRVTGLNQPQHF
>.|.|TRBJ2-1|TRBV7-9
TGTGCCAGCAGCTTAGTGCTAGCCCCCAATGAGCAGTTCTTC
CASSLVLAPNEQFF
>.|TRBD1|TRBJ2-7|TRBV5-6
TGTGCCAGCAGCTTGAACAGGGGGTCGATCTACGAGCAGTACTTC
CASSLNRGSIYEQYF
>few|TRBD2|TRBJ2-1|TRBV29-1
TGCAGCGTTGAACCCCTAGCGGACAATGAGCAGTTCTTC
CSVEPLADNEQFF
>.|.|TRBJ2-5|TRBV5-4
TGTGCCAGCAGCTTGGACGGTGTCTCATTTAAAGAGACCCAGTACTTC
CASSLDGVSFKETQYF
>.|.|TRBJ2-1|TRBV5-1
TGCGCCAGCAGCTTGGCTCTAGTGAACAATGAGCAGTTCTTC
CASSLALVNNEQFF
>.|TRBD1|TRBJ1-5|TRBV2
TGTGCCAGCAGTGACCAGACAGGGGTTTCGCCGGGGGATAGCAATCAGCCCCAGCATTTT
CASSDQTGVSPGDSNQPQHF
>.|TRBD1|TRBJ2-3|TRBV24-1
TGTGCCACCAGTGATAGGACAGGTGGAACAGATACGCAGTATTTT
CATSDRTGGTDTQYF
>.|.|TRBJ2-7|TRBV7-9
TGTGCCAGCAGCGAGGGAGGGGGCTACGAGCAGTACTTC
CASSEGGGYEQYF
>.|.|TRBJ1-3|TRBV19
TGTGCCAGTAGCCGGGGAGGGACTGGAAACACCATATATTTT
CASSRGGTGNTIYF
>.|.|TRBJ1-4|TRBV5-1
TGCGCCAGCAGCTTGGAGGGGGGGCGTGAAAAACTGTTTTTT
CASSLEGGREKLFF
>.|.|TRBJ2-1|TRBV12-3/TRBV12-4
TGTGCCAGCAGTTTTTCGGGTCCTGGGGAGCAGTTCTTC
CASSFSGPGEQFF
>.|TRBD2|TRBJ2-7|TRBV4-2
TGTGCCAGCAGCCAAATAGGCGGAGCTAGCGGGGCCTACGAGCAGTACTTC
CASSQIGGASGAYEQYF
>.|.|TRBJ1-1|TRBV3-1/TRBV3-2
TGTGCCAGCAGCCCAATTTGGGACTCGAACACTGAAGCTTTCTTT
CASSPIWDSNTEAFF
>.|.|TRBJ2-7|TRBV11-3
TGTGCCAGCAGCCGCGGGGAGGTCATGGGCGAGCAGTACTTC
CASSRGEVMGEQYF
>.|TRBD2|TRBJ2-7|TRBV28
TGTGCCAGCAGCCGTACGGGAGGGGTCCACGAGCAGTACTTC
CASSRTGGVHEQYF
>.|.|TRBJ1-5|TRBV19
TGTGCCAGTAGCCCTGGGGGGGGTAGGGGCAATCAGCCCCAGCATTTT
CASSPGGGRGNQPQHF
>.|TRBD2|TRBJ2-3|TRBV15
TGTGCCACCAGCAGAGATTTACTAGCGGATACAGATACGCAGTATTTT
CATSRDLLADTDTQYF
>.|.|TRBJ1-2|TRBV2
TGTGCCAGCAGTTTTCGTCTCGGCTACACCTTC
CASSFRLGYTF
>.|.|TRBJ1-2|TRBV5-6
TGTGCCAAGGAACAGGCTCATCTCAACTATGGCTACACCTTC
CAKEQAHLNYGYTF
>.|.|TRBJ1-5|TRBV7-2
TGTGCCAGCAGCTCAGAAAGCCGGGGGAATCAGCCCCAGCATTTT
CASSSESRGNQPQHF
>.|.|TRBJ1-1|TRBV15
TGTGCCACCAGCAGAGATTCGGAGGGAACTGAAGCTTTCTTT
CATSRDSEGTEAFF
>.|.|TRBJ1-1|TRBV4-1
TGCGCCAGCAGCCAAGGGGGGGGACGAGGGGACACTGAAGCTTTCTTT
CASSQGGGRGDTEAFF
>.|.|TRBJ1-1|TRBV7-9
TGTGCCAGCAGCTTAGATAGGGGGGGCCTCACCTCGGAAGCTTTCTTT
CASSLDRGGLTSEAFF
>.|TRBD1|TRBJ1-4|TRBV6-5
TGTGCCAGCAGACCGACAGGGGTTCACGAAAAACTGTTTTTT
CASRPTGVHEKLFF
>.|TRBD1|TRBJ1-4|TRBV20-1
TGCAGTGCCGGACAGGAGGTAGAACTGTTTTTT
CSAGQEVELFF
>.|TRBD1|TRBJ2-3|TRBV6-5
TGTGCCAGCAGAGAGGGGACAGGGGTGGATACGCAGTATTTT
CASREGTGVDTQYF
>.|TRBD1|TRBJ1-1|TRBV7-9
TGTGCCAGCAGCCAAGGACAGGGTGGAATCACTGAAGCTTTCTTT
CASSQGQGGITEAFF
>.|.|TRBJ1-2|TRBV4-2
TGTGCCAGCAGCCAAGAGGCGGGGATCTTCTATGGCTACACCTTC
CASSQEAGIFYGYTF
>.|TRBD1|TRBJ1-2|TRBV11-2
TGTGCCAGCAGCTTCGGGACAGGGAGTGAGGGCTACACCTTC
CASSFGTGSEGYTF
>.|.|TRBJ2-7|TRBV5-6
TGTGCCAGCAGCTTACTGGGACTTTCCTACGAGCAGTACTTC
CASSLLGLSYEQYF
>.|TRBD1|TRBJ1-5|TRBV28
TGTGCCAGCAGACCACCGGGACAGATTCAGCCCCAGCATTTT
CASRPPGQIQPQHF
>once|TRBD2|TRBJ2-7|TRBV7-9
TGTGCCAGCAGCCCGAACTCCGGGCCTCCGGGAGGCTACGAGCAGTACTTC
CASSPNSGPPGGYEQYF
>.|.|TRBJ2-1|TRBV10-1
TGCGCCAGCAAGAGCTCCCCCCTTTCCAATGAGCAGTTCTTC
CASKSSPLSNEQFF
>.|TRBD2|TRBJ2-1|TRBV28
TGTGCCAGCACCAATCCCCTAGCGGGAGTCGACCATGAGCAGTTCTTC
CASTNPLAGVDHEQFF
>.|TRBD1|TRBJ2-2|TRBV19
TGTGCCAGTAGTAAGGACAGGGGGCGACCCGGGGAGCTGTTTTTT
CASSKDRGRPGELFF
>once|TRBD2|TRBJ2-1|TRBV10-2
TGCGCCAGCAGTGAGGCGGCTAGCGGAGCTCAGTTCTTC
CASSEAASGAQFF
>few|.|TRBJ1-1|TRBV21-1
TGTGCCAGCTGTCCCGGGACAGGTATAAGGTTCCAGAACACTGAAGCTTTCTTT
CASCPGTGIRFQNTEAFF
>.|TRBD1|TRBJ1-2|TRBV29-1
TGCAGCGCCGGACCCGGGACAGGTGATGTTAACTATGGCTACACCTTC
CSAGPGTGDVNYGYTF
>.|.|TRBJ1-1|TRBV6-5
TGTGCCAGCAGTTACTCGACAGCCCGGAACACTGAAGCTTTCTTT
CASSYSTARNTEAFF